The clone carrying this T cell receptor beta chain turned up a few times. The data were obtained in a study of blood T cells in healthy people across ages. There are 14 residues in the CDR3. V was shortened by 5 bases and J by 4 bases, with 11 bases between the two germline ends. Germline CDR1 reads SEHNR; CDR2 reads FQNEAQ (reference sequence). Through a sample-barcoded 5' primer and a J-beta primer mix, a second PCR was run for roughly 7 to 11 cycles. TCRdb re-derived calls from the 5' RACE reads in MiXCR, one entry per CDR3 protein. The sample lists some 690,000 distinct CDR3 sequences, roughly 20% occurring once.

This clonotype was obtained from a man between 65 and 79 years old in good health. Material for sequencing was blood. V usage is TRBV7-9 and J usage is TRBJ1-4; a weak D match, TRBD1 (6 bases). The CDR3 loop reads CASSDQGLNEKLFF. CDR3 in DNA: TGTGCCAGCAGCGACCAGGGGCTTAATGAAAAACTGTTTTTT.